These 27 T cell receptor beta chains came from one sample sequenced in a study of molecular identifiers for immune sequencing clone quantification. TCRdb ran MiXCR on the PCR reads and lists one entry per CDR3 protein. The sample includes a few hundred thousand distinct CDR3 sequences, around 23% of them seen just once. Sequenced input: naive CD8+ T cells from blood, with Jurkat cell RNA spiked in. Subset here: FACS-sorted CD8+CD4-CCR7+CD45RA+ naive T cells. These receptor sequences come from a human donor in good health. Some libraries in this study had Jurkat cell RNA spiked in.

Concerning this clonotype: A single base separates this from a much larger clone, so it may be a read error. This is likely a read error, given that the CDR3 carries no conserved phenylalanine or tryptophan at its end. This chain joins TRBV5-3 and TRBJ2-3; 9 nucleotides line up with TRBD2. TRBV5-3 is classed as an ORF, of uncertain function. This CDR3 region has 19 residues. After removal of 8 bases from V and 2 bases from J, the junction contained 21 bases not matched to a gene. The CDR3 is CASSVFPMASGEHTDTQYS. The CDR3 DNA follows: TGTGCCAGCAGCGTTTTCCCGATGGCTAGCGGGGAGCACACAGATACGCAGTATTCT.

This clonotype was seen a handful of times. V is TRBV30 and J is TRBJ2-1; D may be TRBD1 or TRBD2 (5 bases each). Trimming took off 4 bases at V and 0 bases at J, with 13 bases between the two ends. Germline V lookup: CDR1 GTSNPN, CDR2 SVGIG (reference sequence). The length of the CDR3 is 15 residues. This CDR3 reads CAWNEGYSSYNEQFF. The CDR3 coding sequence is TGTGCCTGGAACGAGGGGTACAGCTCCTACAATGAGCAGTTCTTC.

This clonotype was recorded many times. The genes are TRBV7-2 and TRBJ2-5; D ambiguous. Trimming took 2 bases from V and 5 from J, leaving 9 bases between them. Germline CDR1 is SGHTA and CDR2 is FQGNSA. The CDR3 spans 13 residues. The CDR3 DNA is TGTGCCAGCAGCTTATACTGGCAGGAGACCCAGTACTTC. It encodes CASSLYWQETQYF.

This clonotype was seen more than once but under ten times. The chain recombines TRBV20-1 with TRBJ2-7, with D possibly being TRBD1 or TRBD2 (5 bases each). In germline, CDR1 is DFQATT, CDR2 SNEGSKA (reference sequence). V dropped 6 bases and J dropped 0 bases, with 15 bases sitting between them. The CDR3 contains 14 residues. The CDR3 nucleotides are TGCAGTGCCGCCTTTGGGGGTAGCTCCTACGAGCAGTACTTC. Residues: CSAAFGGSSYEQYF.

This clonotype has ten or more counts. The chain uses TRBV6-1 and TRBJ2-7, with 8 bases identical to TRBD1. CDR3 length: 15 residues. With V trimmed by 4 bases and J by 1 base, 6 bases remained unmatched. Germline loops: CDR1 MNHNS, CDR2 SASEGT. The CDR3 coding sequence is TGTGCCAGCAGTGCATCAAGACAGGGGTCCTACGAGCAGTACTTC. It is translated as CASSASRQGSYEQYF.

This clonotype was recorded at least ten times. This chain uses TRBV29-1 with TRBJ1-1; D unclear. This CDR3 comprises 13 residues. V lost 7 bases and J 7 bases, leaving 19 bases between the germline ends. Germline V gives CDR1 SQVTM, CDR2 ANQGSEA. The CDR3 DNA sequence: TGCAGCGGCCTAAGCGGCCGGCGGGATGAAGCTTTCTTT. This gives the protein CSGLSGRRDEAFF.

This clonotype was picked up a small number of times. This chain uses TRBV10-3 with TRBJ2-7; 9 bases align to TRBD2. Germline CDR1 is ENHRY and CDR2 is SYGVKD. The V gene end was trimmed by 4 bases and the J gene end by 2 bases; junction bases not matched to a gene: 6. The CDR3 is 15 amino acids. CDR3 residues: CAISVSSGGTYEQYF. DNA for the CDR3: TGTGCCATCAGTGTTTCCAGCGGGGGGACCTACGAGCAGTACTTC.

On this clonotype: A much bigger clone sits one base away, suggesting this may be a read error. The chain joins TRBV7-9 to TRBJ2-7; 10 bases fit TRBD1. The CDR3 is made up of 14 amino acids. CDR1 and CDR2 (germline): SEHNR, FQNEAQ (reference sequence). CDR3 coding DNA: TGTGTCAGCAGCTTAACCGGGACAGGGGTCGAGCAGTACTTC. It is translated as CVSSLTGTGVEQYF. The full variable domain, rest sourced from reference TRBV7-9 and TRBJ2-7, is DTGVSQNPRHKITKRGQNVTFRCDPISEHNRLYWYRQTLGQGPEFLTYFQNEAQLEKSRLLSDRFSAERPKGSFSTLEIQRTEQGDSAMYLCVSSLTGTGVEQYFGPGTRLTVT.

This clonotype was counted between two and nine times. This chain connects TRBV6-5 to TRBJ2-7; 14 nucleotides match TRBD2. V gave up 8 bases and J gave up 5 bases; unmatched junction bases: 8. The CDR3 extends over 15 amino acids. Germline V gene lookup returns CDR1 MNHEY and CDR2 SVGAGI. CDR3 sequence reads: CASQAGTSGSNEQYF. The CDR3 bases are TGTGCCAGCCAGGCCGGGACTAGCGGGAGTAACGAGCAGTACTTC.

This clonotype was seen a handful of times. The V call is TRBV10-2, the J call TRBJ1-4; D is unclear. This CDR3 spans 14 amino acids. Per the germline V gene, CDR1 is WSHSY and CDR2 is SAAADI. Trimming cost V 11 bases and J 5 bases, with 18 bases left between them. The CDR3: CAGPVTPGNEKLFF. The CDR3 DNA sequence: TGCGCCGGCCCGGTGACTCCAGGCAATGAAAAACTGTTTTTT.

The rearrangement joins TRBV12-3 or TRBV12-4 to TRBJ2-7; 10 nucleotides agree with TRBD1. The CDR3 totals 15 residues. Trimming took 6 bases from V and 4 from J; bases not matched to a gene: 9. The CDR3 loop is CASRPNRDRGYEQYF. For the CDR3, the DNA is TGTGCCAGCAGGCCAAACCGGGACAGGGGTTACGAGCAGTACTTC.

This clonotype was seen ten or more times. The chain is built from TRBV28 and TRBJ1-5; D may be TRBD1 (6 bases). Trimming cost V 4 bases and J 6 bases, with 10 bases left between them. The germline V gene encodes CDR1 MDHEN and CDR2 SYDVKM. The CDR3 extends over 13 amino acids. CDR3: CASSSRGIQPQHF. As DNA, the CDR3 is TGTGCCAGCAGTTCCAGGGGAATTCAGCCCCAGCATTTT.

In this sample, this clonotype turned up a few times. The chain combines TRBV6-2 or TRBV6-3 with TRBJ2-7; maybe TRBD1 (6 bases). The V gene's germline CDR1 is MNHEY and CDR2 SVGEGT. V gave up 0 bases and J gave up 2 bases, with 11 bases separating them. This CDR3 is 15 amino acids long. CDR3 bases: TGTGCCAGCAGTTACTCGATAGGGGGAACCTACGAGCAGTACTTC. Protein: CASSYSIGGTYEQYF.

Here the CDR3 reads CAWSPGGNTIYF. CDR3 sequence (DNA): TGTGCCTGGAGTCCCGGGGGAAACACCATATATTTT. V gene TRBV30 combines with J gene TRBJ1-3, with D unresolved. Germline V lookup: CDR1 GTSNPN, CDR2 SVGIG (reference sequence). The CDR3 totals 12 residues. Trimming took off 2 bases at V and 4 bases at J, with 6 bases between the two ends.

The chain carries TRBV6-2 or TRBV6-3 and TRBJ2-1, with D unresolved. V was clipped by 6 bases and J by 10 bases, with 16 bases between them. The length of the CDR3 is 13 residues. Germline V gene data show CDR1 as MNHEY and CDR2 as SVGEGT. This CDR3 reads CASSNRGLGEQFF. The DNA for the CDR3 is TGTGCCAGCAGCAACCGTGGTCTCGGGGAGCAGTTCTTC.

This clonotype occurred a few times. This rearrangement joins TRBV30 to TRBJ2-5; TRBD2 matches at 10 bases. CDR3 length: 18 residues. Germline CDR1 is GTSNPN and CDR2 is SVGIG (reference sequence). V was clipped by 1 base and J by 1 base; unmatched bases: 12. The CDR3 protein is CAWSALASGRYVQETQYF. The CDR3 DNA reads TGTGCCTGGAGTGCCCTGGCTAGCGGGAGATATGTCCAAGAGACCCAGTACTTC. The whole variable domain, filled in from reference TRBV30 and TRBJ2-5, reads SQTIHQWPATLVQPVGSPLSLECTVEGTSNPNLYWYRQAAGRGLQLLFYSVGIGQISSEVPQNLSASRPQDRQFILSSKKLLLSDSGFYLCAWSALASGRYVQETQYFGPGTRLLVL.

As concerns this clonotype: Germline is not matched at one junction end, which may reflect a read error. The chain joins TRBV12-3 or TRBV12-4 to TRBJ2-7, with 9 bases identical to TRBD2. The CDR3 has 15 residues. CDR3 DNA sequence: TGTGCCAGCAGCTCAGCCGGGACTAGCTCCCACGAGCAGTACTTC. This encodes CASSSAGTSSHEQYF.

CDR3 region: CASSMIGGDNQPQHF. The CDR3 nucleotides read TGTGCCAGTAGTATGATCGGGGGGGATAATCAGCCCCAGCATTTT. The J gene is TRBJ1-5, the V gene TRBV19; D possibly corresponds to TRBD1 (5 bases). Deletions cut 3 bases from V and 4 bases from J, with 13 bases between. Germline CDR1 reads LNHDA; CDR2 reads SQIVND (reference sequence). The CDR3 has 15 amino acids.

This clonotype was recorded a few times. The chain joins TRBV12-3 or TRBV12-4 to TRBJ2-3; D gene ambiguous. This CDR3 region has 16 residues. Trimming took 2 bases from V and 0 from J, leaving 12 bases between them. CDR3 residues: CASSLKVRISTDTQYF. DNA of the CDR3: TGTGCCAGCAGTTTAAAGGTCCGGATTAGCACAGATACGCAGTATTTT.

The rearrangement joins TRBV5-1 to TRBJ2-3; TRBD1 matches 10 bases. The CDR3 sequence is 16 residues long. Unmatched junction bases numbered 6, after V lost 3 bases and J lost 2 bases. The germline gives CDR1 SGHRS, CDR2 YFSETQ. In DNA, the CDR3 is TGCGCCAGCAGCTCCGGGACAGGGGCCAACACAGATACGCAGTATTTT. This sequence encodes CASSSGTGANTDTQYF.

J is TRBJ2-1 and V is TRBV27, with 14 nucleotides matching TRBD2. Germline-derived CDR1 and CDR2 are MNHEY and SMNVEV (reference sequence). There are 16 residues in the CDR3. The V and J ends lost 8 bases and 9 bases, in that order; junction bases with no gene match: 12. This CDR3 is CASLGTSGGGGGEQFF. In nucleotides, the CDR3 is TGTGCCAGCTTGGGGACTAGCGGGGGCGGGGGGGGTGAGCAGTTCTTC.

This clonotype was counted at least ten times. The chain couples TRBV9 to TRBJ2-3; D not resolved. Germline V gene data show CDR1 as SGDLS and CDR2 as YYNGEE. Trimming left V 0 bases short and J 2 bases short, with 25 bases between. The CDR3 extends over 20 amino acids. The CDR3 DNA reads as TGTGCCAGCAGCGTAGCCGGTTCTCCGACAAACATATTACTCACAGATACGCAGTATTTT. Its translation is CASSVAGSPTNILLTDTQYF.

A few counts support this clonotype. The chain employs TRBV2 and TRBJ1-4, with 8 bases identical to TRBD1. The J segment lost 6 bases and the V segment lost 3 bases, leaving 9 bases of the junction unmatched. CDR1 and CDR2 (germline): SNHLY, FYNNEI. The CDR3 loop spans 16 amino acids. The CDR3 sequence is CASSDSTGGRDEKLFF. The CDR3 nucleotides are TGTGCCAGCAGTGACTCCACAGGGGGGCGGGATGAAAAACTGTTTTTT.

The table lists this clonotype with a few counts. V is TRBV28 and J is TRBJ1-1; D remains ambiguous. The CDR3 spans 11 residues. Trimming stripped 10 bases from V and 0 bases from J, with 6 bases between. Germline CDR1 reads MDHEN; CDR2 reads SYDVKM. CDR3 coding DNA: TGTGCCACCCTTTTGAACACTGAAGCTTTCTTT. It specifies CATLLNTEAFF.

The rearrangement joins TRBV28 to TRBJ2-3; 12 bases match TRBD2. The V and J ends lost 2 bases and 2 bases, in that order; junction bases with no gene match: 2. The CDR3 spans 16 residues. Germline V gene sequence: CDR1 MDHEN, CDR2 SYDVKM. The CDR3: CASSLLAGGTTDTQYF. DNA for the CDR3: TGTGCCAGCAGTTTACTAGCGGGAGGGACCACAGATACGCAGTATTTT.

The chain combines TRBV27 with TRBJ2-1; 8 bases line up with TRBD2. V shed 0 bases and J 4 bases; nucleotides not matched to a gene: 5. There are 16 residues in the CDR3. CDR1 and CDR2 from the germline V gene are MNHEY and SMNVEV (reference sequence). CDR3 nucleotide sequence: TGTGCCAGCAGTTTATCGCCGACTAGCGTATACAATGAGCAGTTCTTC. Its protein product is CASSLSPTSVYNEQFF.

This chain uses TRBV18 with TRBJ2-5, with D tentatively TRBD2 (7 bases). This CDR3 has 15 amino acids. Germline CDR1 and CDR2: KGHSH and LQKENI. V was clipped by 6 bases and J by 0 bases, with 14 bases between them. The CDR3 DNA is TGTGCCAGCTCGTCAGGGGAGGGTCACCAAGAGACCCAGTACTTC. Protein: CASSSGEGHQETQYF.